One sample yielded the 26 T cell receptor beta chains listed below, sequenced in a study of blood T cell repertoires in COVID-19. Method: immunoSEQ multiplex PCR; TCRdb's copy keeps in-frame clones and lacks some. The table lists a few hundred thousand clones, around 87% of them singletons. Sequencing input: PBMCs or T cells enriched from blood (not recorded which). The source of these receptors is a woman younger than 35 with acute COVID-19.

The rearrangement uses TRBV10-3 and TRBJ2-3; D possibly corresponds to TRBD2 (5 bases). Germline V gene data show CDR1 as ENHRY and CDR2 as SYGVKD. The CDR3 consists of 13 residues. Trimming removed 4 bases from V and 3 bases from J, with 8 bases in between. CDR3 DNA sequence: TGTGCCATCAGTGGGACTGGAACAGATACGCAGTATTTT. Residues: CAISGTGTDTQYF.

The rearrangement uses TRBV28 and TRBJ1-5; D is ambiguous. The V gene's germline CDR1 is MDHEN and CDR2 SYDVKM. The length of the CDR3 is 14 residues. Deletions cut 6 bases from V and 1 base from J, with 10 bases between. In nucleotides, the CDR3 is TGTGCCAGCAGATTCTTCGCGAGCAATCAGCCCCAGCATTTT. This translates into CASRFFASNQPQHF.

V usage is TRBV5-1 and J usage is TRBJ2-7, with a weak D call TRBD1 (5 bases). This CDR3 spans 14 amino acids. V lost 0 bases to trimming and J lost 1 base, with 8 bases between them. Germline CDR1 is SGHRS and CDR2 is YFSETQ. The CDR3 DNA sequence: TGCGCCAGCAGCTTGGAAGGGGTGTCCTACGAGCAGTACTTC. It codes for CASSLEGVSYEQYF.

This chain links TRBV30 with TRBJ2-2, with D perhaps TRBD1 (6 bases). The V gene's germline CDR1 is GTSNPN and CDR2 SVGIG (reference sequence). CDR3 length: 14 residues. V lost 0 bases to trimming and J lost 7 bases, with 12 bases between them. The CDR3 here is CAWSVLTGFGELFF. The CDR3 nucleotides are TGTGCCTGGAGTGTACTTACAGGGTTCGGGGAGCTGTTTTTT.

This clone turned up a few times. The chain links TRBV19 to TRBJ1-3; no clear D gene. V lost 7 bases and J lost 0, with 7 bases in between. Germline CDR1 LNHDA, CDR2 SQIVND (reference sequence). The CDR3 loop spans 13 amino acids. The CDR3: CASNRYSGNTIYF. DNA of the CDR3: TGTGCCAGTAACCGCTACTCTGGAAACACCATATATTTT.

V gene TRBV5-4 combines with J gene TRBJ1-1, with 9 bases fitting TRBD1. This CDR3 is built from 14 residues. The germline V gene has CDR1 SGHNT and CDR2 YYREEE (reference sequence). With 3 bases clipped from V and 6 bases from J, the junction kept 6 bases outside the gene matches. CDR3 amino acids: CASSSGTGYPEAFF. In DNA, the CDR3 is TGTGCCAGCAGCTCGGGGACAGGGTATCCTGAAGCTTTCTTT.

V and J are TRBV11-2 and TRBJ2-1; a possible D gene is TRBD2 (6 bases). V lost 1 base and J lost 10, with 14 bases in between. CDR1 is SGHAT and CDR2 is FQNNGV in the germline V gene. This CDR3 contains 14 residues. DNA of the CDR3: TGTGCCAGCAGCTTAGGCCGGACTACCAGGGAGCAGTTCTTC. As protein: CASSLGRTTREQFF.

The chain has TRBV3-1 (or the pseudogene TRBV3-2) and TRBJ2-2; 11 nucleotides line up with TRBD2. This CDR3 contains 17 residues. With V trimmed by 2 bases and J by 4 bases, 6 bases remained unmatched. The germline CDR1 and CDR2 sequences are LGHDT and YNNKEL (reference sequence). The CDR3 region has the DNA TGTGCCAGCAGCCAAAATGTGGGACTAGCGGTCACCGGGGAGCTGTTTTTT. This codes for CASSQNVGLAVTGELFF.

The J gene is TRBJ1-1, the V gene TRBV4-3, with 9 bases identical to TRBD1. The CDR3 loop spans 16 amino acids. V was pared by 4 bases and J by 2 bases, with 8 bases of the junction left unmatched. CDR1 is LGHNA and CDR2 is YSLEER in the germline V gene. CDR3 nucleotide sequence: TGCGCCAGCAGCCCTTCTGGGACAGGGAGTAACACTGAAGCTTTCTTT. Amino acid sequence: CASSPSGTGSNTEAFF.

This chain uses TRBV7-3 with TRBJ2-3, with TRBD2 as a possible D gene (6 bases). The CDR3 sequence is 13 residues long. CDR1 and CDR2 from the germline V gene are SGHTA and FQGTGA. The V and J ends lost 5 bases and 0 bases respectively, with 6 bases between them. CDR3 DNA: TGTGCCAGCAGCCGGGGGAGCACAGATACGCAGTATTTT. Its translation is CASSRGSTDTQYF.

The chain employs TRBV11-3 and TRBJ2-2; 11 bases match TRBD1. With V trimmed by 1 base and J by 2 bases, 0 bases remained unmatched. The V gene's germline CDR1 is SGHNT and CDR2 YENEEA. The CDR3 consists of 16 residues. The CDR3 reads CASSLGTGGNTGELFF. Written as DNA, the CDR3 is TGTGCCAGCAGCTTAGGGACAGGGGGCAACACCGGGGAGCTGTTTTTT.

The chain links TRBV7-8 to TRBJ2-7, with D possibly TRBD1 on 5 matching bases. V gave up 4 bases and J gave up 2 bases, with 12 bases separating them. Germline V lookup: CDR1 SGHVS, CDR2 FQNEAQ. The CDR3 has 14 amino acids. CDR3 bases: TGTGCCAGCAGCTCGAGGACACGAACCTACGAGCAGTACTTC. Protein product: CASSSRTRTYEQYF. The full variable domain, its missing parts supplied by reference TRBV7-8 and TRBJ2-7, is GAGVSQSPRYKVAKRGQDVALRCDPISGHVSLFWYQQALGQGPEFLTYFQNEAQLDKSGLPSDRFFAERPEGSVSTLKIQRTQQEDSAVYLCASSSRTRTYEQYFGPGTRLTVT.

The J gene is TRBJ2-1, the V gene TRBV11-2, with 14 positions matching TRBD2. There are 16 residues in the CDR3. V was clipped by 0 bases and J by 9 bases; unmatched bases: 4. CDR1 and CDR2 (germline): SGHAT, FQNNGV. CDR3 DNA sequence: TGTGCCAGCAGCTTAGATACGGGACTAGCGGGAGCTGAGCAGTTCTTC. The encoded protein is CASSLDTGLAGAEQFF.

The rearrangement uses TRBV28 and TRBJ1-4; D gene unclear. V dropped 5 bases and J dropped 7 bases, with 8 bases sitting between them. The germline gives CDR1 MDHEN, CDR2 SYDVKM. This CDR3 spans 12 amino acids. The CDR3 nucleotides are TGTGCCAGCAGTGGAGGTGGTGAAAAACTGTTTTTT. Residues: CASSGGGEKLFF.

This chain connects TRBV5-4 to TRBJ2-1; 8 bases are a match to TRBD1. J was trimmed by 8 bases and V by 4 bases; bases with no gene match: 11. Germline V CDR1 and CDR2: SGHNT, YYREEE (reference sequence). The CDR3 totals 15 residues. The CDR3 region is CASSANDRGGYEQFF. The CDR3 DNA reads as TGTGCCAGCAGCGCCAACGACAGGGGCGGCTATGAGCAGTTCTTC. The full variable domain, in which reference TRBV5-4 and TRBJ2-1 provide the parts outside the CDR3, is ETGVTQSPTHLIKTRGQQVTLRCSSQSGHNTVSWYQQALGQGPQFIFQYYREEENGRGNFPPRFSGLQFPNYSSELNVNALELDDSALYLCASSANDRGGYEQFFGPGTRLTVL.

CDR3 nucleotides: TGTGCCAGCAGCTCCTTGACTAGCCCGGGGGGTGGCGGGGAGCTGTTTTTT. It translates to CASSSLTSPGGGGELFF. The chain carries TRBV11-2 and TRBJ2-2; 7 positions agree with TRBD2. J was trimmed by 7 bases and V by 4 bases; bases with no gene match: 15. Germline V gene lookup returns CDR1 SGHAT and CDR2 FQNNGV. This CDR3 has 17 amino acids.

The chain carries TRBV5-8 and TRBJ2-2, with TRBD2 identical over 10 bases. This CDR3 has 16 residues. Per germline, CDR1 SGHTS and CDR2 YDEGEE. V lost 5 bases, J lost 1 base, and 5 bases stayed unmatched. The CDR3 loop reads CASRTGTSVNTGELFF. The CDR3 nucleotides are TGTGCCAGCAGAACCGGGACTAGCGTGAACACCGGGGAGCTGTTTTTT.

The count of this clone is one. The chain carries TRBV9 and TRBJ1-3; TRBD1 is a possible D gene (6 bases). V was shortened by 3 bases and J by 0 bases, with 10 bases between the two germline ends. This CDR3 contains 15 residues. Germline V gene lookup returns CDR1 SGDLS and CDR2 YYNGEE. The CDR3 coding sequence is TGTGCCAGCAGCGCACAGGGCTACTCTGGAAACACCATATATTTT. Translation: CASSAQGYSGNTIYF.

The chain links TRBV7-6 to TRBJ2-3, with 7 positions matching TRBD2. The germline V gene encodes CDR1 SGHVS and CDR2 FNYEAQ. This CDR3 region has 16 residues. V was pared by 5 bases and J by 1 base, with 9 bases of the junction left unmatched. The CDR3 nucleotides are TGTGCCAGCAGCCCTAGCGGCATATGGCGCACAGATACGCAGTATTTT. Translated: CASSPSGIWRTDTQYF.

This clone occurred once. This chain links TRBV12-2 with TRBJ1-1; no DNA check was done on the table's D call, TRBD1. TRBV12-2 is marked as a pseudogene. This CDR3 comprises 15 residues. The CDR3 DNA sequence: TGTGCAAGTCGCTTACCGGACAGGACTAACACTGAAGCTTTCTTT. It translates to CASRLPDRTNTEAFF.

The rearrangement uses TRBV28 and TRBJ2-7; a weak D match, TRBD2 (6 bases). The CDR3 length is 14 residues. In germline, CDR1 is MDHEN, CDR2 SYDVKM. V gave up 6 bases and J gave up 3 bases, with 15 bases separating them. DNA of the CDR3: TGTGCCAGCAGGACTAGGGACGACCTCTACGAGCAGTACTTC. Translation gives CASRTRDDLYEQYF.

Only one count was recorded for this clone. The chain uses TRBV29-1 and TRBJ2-3, with a weak D call TRBD2 (6 bases). This CDR3 has 14 residues. Trimming stripped 7 bases from V and 1 base from J, with 15 bases between. Germline V gives CDR1 SQVTM, CDR2 ANQGSEA. The CDR3 sequence is CSARESVRTDTQYF. The CDR3 DNA reads as TGCAGCGCACGGGAGTCCGTCCGCACAGATACGCAGTATTTT.

The chain combines TRBV29-1 with TRBJ1-2, with D unresolved. Trimming took off 6 bases at V and 5 bases at J, with 13 bases between the two ends. This CDR3 is built from 12 residues. The germline CDR1 and CDR2 sequences are SQVTM and ANQGSEA. The CDR3 bases are TGCAGCGTGACTGGACTTCTTTATGGCTACACCTTC. Its translation: CSVTGLLYGYTF.

V and J are TRBV29-1 and TRBJ2-7, with TRBD1 matching over 8 bases. Germline CDR1 reads SQVTM; CDR2 reads ANQGSEA. The CDR3 length is 13 residues. Trimming removed 4 bases from V and 4 bases from J; junction bases left unmatched: 6. CDR3 DNA: TGCAGCGTTGGGGCAGGGGGCAGGTACGAGCAGTACTTC. It encodes CSVGAGGRYEQYF.

CDR3 in DNA: TGTGCCAGCCTCGGACTAGCGGGAGGGCCGAACCCCTACGAGCAGTACTTC. Translated, it gives CASLGLAGGPNPYEQYF. This chain uses TRBV28 with TRBJ2-7, with 15 bases matching TRBD2. CDR1 MDHEN and CDR2 SYDVKM come from the germline V gene. There are 17 residues in the CDR3. The J segment lost 2 bases and the V segment lost 8 bases, leaving 10 bases of the junction unmatched.

The V and J genes are TRBV7-6 and TRBJ2-3, with 11 nucleotides matching TRBD2. V was clipped by 4 bases and J by 5 bases; unmatched bases: 5. The CDR3 covers 15 residues. Germline V gives CDR1 SGHVS, CDR2 FNYEAQ. The CDR3 protein is CASSSLAGGKDTQYF. The CDR3 nucleotides read TGTGCCAGCAGCTCCCTAGCGGGAGGCAAAGATACGCAGTATTTT.